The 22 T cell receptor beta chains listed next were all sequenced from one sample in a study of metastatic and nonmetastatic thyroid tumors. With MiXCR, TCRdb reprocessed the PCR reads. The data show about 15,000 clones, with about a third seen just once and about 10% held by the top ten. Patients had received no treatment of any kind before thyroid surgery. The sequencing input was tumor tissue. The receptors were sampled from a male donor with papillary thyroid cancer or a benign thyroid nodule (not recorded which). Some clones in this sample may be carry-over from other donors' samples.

As DNA, the CDR3 is TGTGCCAGCAGTGAATCCGATCCTGCCTACGAGCAGTACTTC. It encodes CASSESDPAYEQYF. The rearrangement uses TRBV6-1 and TRBJ2-7; D call uncertain. This CDR3 spans 14 amino acids. V was shortened by 2 bases and J by 2 bases, with 10 bases between the two germline ends. Per germline, CDR1 MNHNS and CDR2 SASEGT.

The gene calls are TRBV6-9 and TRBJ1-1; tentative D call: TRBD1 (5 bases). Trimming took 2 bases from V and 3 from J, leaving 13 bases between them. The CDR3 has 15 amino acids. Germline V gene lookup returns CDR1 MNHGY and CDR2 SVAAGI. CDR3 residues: CASSYGDRVDTEAFF. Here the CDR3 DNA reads TGTGCCAGCAGTTATGGGGACCGGGTTGACACTGAAGCTTTCTTT.

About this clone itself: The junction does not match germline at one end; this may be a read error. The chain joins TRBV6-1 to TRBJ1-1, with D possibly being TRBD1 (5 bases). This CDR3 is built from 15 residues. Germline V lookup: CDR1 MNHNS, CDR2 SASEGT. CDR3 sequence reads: CASSEYEQVNTEAFF. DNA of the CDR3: TGTGCCAGTAGTGAGTATGAACAGGTGAACACTGAAGCTTTCTTT.

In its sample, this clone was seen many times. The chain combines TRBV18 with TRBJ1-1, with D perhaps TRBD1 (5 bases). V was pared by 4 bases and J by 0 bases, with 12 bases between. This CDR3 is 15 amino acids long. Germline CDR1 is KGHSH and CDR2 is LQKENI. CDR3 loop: CASSRQTDMNTEAFF. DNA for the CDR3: TGTGCCAGCTCACGCCAGACGGACATGAACACTGAAGCTTTCTTT.

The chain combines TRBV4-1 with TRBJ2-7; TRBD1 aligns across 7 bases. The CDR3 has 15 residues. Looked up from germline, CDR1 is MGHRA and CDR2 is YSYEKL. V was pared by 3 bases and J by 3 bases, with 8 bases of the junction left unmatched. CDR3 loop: CASSQEEGQIYEQYF. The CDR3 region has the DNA TGCGCCAGCAGCCAGGAAGAGGGACAGATCTACGAGCAGTACTTC.

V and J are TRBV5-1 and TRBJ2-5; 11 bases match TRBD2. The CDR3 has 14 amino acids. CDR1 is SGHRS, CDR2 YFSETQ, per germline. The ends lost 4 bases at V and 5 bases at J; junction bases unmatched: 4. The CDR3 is CASSLSGRGETQYF. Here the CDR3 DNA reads TGCGCCAGCAGCCTTAGCGGGAGGGGCGAGACCCAGTACTTC. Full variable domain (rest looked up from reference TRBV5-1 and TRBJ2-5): KAGVTQTPRYLIKTRGQQVTLSCSPISGHRSVSWYQQTPGQGLQFLFEYFSETQRNKGNFPGRFSGRQFSNSRSEMNVSTLELGDSALYLCASSLSGRGETQYFGPGTRLLVL.

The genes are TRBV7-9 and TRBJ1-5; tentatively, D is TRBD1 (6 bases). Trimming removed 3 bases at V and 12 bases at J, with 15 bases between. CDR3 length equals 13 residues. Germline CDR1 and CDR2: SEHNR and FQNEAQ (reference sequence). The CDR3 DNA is TGTGCCAGCAGCTTCGGGCAAGGGGGGAACCAGCATTTT. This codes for CASSFGQGGNQHF.

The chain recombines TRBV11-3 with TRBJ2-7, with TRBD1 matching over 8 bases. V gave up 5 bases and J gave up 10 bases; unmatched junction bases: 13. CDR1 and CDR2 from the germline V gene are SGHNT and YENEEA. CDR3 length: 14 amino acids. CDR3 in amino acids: CASSPGGSLFDQYF. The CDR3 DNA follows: TGTGCCAGCAGCCCAGGGGGCAGCCTCTTCGATCAGTACTTC.

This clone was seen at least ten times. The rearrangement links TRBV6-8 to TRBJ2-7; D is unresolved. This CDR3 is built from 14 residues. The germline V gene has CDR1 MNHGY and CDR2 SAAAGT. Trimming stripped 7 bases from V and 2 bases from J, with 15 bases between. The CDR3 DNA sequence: TGTGCCAGCACCCCCGACTGTTGTGCCTACGAGCAGTACTTC. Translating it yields CASTPDCCAYEQYF.

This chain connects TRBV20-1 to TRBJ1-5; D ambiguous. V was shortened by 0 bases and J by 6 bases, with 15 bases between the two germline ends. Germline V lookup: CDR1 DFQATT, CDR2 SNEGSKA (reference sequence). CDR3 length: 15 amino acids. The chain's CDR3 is CSARDRLQYGQPQHF. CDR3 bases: TGCAGTGCTAGAGATCGTTTACAGTACGGTCAGCCCCAGCATTTT.

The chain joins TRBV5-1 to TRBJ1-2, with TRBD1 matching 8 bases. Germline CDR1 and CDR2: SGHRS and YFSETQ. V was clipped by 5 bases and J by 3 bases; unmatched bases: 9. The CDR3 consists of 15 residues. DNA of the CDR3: TGCGCCAGCAGACTCCGTGACAGGGGTGACTATGGCTACACCTTC. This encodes CASRLRDRGDYGYTF.

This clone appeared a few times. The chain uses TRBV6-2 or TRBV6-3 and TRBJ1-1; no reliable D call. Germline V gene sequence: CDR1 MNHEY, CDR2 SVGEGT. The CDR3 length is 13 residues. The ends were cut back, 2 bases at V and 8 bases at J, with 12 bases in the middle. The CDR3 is CASSYTAAGEAFF. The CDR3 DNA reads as TGTGCCAGCAGTTACACAGCCGCGGGGGAAGCTTTCTTT.

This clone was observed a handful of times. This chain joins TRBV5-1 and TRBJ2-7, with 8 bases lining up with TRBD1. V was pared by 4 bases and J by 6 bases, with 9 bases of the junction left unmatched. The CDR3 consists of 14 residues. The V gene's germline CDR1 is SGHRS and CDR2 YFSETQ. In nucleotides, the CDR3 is TGCGCCAGCAGCCCGTGGACAGGGTCGGGCGAGCAGTACTTC. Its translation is CASSPWTGSGEQYF.

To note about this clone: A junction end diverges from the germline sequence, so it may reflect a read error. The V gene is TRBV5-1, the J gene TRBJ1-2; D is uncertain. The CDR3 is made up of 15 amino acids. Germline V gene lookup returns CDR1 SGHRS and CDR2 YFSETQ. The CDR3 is CGSSLDTVALGGYTF. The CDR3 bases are TGCGGCAGCAGCTTGGATACGGTGGCTTTGGGTGGCTACACCTTC.

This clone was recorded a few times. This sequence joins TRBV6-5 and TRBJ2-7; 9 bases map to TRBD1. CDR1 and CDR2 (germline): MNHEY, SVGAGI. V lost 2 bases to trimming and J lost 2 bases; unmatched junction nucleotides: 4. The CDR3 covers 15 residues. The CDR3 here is CASSYGQGWAYEQYF. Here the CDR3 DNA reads TGTGCCAGCAGTTACGGACAGGGGTGGGCCTACGAGCAGTACTTC.

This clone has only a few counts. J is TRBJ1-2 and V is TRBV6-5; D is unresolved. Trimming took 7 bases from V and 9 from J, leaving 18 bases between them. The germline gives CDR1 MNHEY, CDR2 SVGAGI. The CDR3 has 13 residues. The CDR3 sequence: CASIVEPSRRYTF. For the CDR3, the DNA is TGTGCCAGCATTGTCGAGCCCTCGAGACGCTACACCTTC.

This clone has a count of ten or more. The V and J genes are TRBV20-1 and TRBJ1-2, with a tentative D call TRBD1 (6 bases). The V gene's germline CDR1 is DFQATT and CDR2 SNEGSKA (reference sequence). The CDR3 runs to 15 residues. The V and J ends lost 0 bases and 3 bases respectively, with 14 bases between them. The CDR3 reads CSARDPTGRDYGYTF. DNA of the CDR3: TGCAGTGCTAGAGACCCGACAGGACGGGACTATGGCTACACCTTC.

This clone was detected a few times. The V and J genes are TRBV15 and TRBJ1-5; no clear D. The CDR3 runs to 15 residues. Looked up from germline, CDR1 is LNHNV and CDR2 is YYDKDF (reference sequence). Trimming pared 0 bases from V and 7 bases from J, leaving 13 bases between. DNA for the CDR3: TGTGCCACCAGCAGAGACCGGGCGGGAGGGCAGCCCCAGCATTTT. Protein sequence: CATSRDRAGGQPQHF. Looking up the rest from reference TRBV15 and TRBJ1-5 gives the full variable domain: DAMVIQNPRYQVTQFGKPVTLSCSQTLNHNVMYWYQQKSSQAPKLLFHYYDKDFNNEADTPDNFQSRRPNTSFCFLDIRSPGLGDTAMYLCATSRDRAGGQPQHFGDGTRLSIL.

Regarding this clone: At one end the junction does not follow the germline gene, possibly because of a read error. DNA of the CDR3: TGTGCCAGCATTCCGCAGGGGCCTGGAAACACCATTTATTTT. Translated, it gives CASIPQGPGNTIYF. The V gene is TRBV6-1, the J gene TRBJ1-3; D possibly corresponds to TRBD1 (6 bases). The CDR3 sequence is 14 residues long. The germline V gene encodes CDR1 MNHNS and CDR2 SASEGT.

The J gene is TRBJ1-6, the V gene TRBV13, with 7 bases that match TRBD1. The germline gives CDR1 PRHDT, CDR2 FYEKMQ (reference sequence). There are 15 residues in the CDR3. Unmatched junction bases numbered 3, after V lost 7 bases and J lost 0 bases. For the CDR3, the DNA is TGTGCCAGCACCTACAGGGGCTCCTATAATTCACCCCTCCACTTT. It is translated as CASTYRGSYNSPLHF.

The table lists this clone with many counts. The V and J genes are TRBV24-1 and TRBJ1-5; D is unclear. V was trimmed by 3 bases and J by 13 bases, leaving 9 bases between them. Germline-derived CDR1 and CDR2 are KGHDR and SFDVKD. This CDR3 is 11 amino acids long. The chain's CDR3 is CATSDNTGQHF. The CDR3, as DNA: TGTGCCACCAGTGATAATACGGGACAGCATTTT.

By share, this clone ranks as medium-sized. CDR3 in DNA: TGTGCCACCAGTGACTCGAGAGACTCCTACGAGCAGTACTTC. This gives the protein CATSDSRDSYEQYF. The chain couples TRBV24-1 to TRBJ2-7; no definite D call. With 4 bases removed from V and 0 bases from J, the gap between germline ends came to 9 bases. The CDR3 has 14 residues. Per germline, CDR1 KGHDR and CDR2 SFDVKD.